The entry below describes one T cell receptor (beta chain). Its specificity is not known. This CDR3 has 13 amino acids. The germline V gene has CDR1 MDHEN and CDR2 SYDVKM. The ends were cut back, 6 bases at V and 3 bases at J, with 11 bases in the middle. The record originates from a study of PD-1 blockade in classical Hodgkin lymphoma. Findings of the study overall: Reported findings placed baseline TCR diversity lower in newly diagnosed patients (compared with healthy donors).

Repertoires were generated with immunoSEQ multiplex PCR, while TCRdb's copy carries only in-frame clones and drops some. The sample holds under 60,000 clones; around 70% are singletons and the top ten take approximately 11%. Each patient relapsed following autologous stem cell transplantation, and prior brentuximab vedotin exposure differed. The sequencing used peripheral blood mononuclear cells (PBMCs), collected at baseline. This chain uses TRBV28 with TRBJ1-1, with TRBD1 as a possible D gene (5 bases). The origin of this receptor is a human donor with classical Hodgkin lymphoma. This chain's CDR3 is CASRPRGYTEAFF. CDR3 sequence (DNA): TGTGCCAGCAGGCCGAGGGGTTACACTGAAGCTTTCTTT.